These 32 T cell receptor beta chains share one sample of origin, sequenced in a study of identical twins. MiXCR, applied by TCRdb to the 5' RACE reads, yields one record per CDR3 protein. Of around 500,000 distinct CDR3 sequences detected, 14% appear once; the ten largest clones hold approximately 0.52%. This sample was shared with a second study, whose subject was yellow fever vaccine responses in identical twins.

The sequenced sample consisted of CD4+ T cells sorted from blood. These receptors were collected from a woman younger than 30 in good health.

This clonotype occurred a few times. The chain combines TRBV7-2 with TRBJ2-3, with 8 bases identical to TRBD2. V trimming: 8 bases; J trimming: 2 bases; junction bases outside the gene matches: 3. The CDR3 is 13 residues long. The germline V gene encodes CDR1 SGHTA and CDR2 FQGNSA. The CDR3 DNA reads as TGTGCCAGCCTTAGCGGGGCCACAGATACGCAGTATTTT. Its protein product is CASLSGATDTQYF.

The chain is built from TRBV7-3 and TRBJ2-1, with D possibly matching TRBD2 (6 bases). This CDR3 contains 15 residues. Between the trimmed V and J ends, which lost 3 bases and 8 bases, there was a span of 17 bases. Germline lookup yields CDR1 SGHTA and CDR2 FQGTGA. The CDR3 nucleotides read TGTGCCAGCAGCTTGCGGCGGGGCTTAGTCGATGAGCAGTTCTTC. Translated: CASSLRRGLVDEQFF.

The chain uses TRBV11-1 and TRBJ2-5, with 11 bases identical to TRBD2. The CDR3 contains 19 residues. Germline trimming cut 5 bases from V and 5 bases from J; bases unmatched to any gene: 19. Germline loops: CDR1 SGHAT, CDR2 FQDESV (reference sequence). The CDR3 protein is CASSTRRLAGTHHYETQYF. CDR3 in DNA: TGTGCCAGCAGCACCCGCAGACTAGCGGGGACCCACCATTACGAGACCCAGTACTTC. Using reference TRBV11-1 and TRBJ2-5 for the parts outside the CDR3, the full variable domain is EAEVAQSPRYKITEKSQAVAFWCDPISGHATLYWYRQILGQGPELLVQFQDESVVDDSQLPKDRFSAERLKGVDSTLKIQPAELGDSAMYLCASSTRRLAGTHHYETQYFGPGTRLLVL.

This clonotype was found a few times. V usage is TRBV20-1 and J usage is TRBJ2-1; 10 bases map to TRBD2. CDR3 size: 11 residues. CDR1 and CDR2 (germline): DFQATT, SNEGSKA (reference sequence). CDR3 amino acids: CRGSGGGEQFF. For the CDR3, the DNA is TGCAGGGGAAGCGGGGGGGGTGAGCAGTTCTTC.

This chain links TRBV7-2 with TRBJ2-3; D perhaps matches TRBD2 (5 bases). Germline CDR1 SGHTA, CDR2 FQGNSA. V was trimmed by 2 bases and J by 5 bases, leaving 14 bases between them. The CDR3 consists of 15 residues. The CDR3, as DNA: TGTGCCAGCAGCTTACGGAGGCCAGCTGGAGATACGCAGTATTTT. Encoded protein: CASSLRRPAGDTQYF.

The chain couples TRBV10-3 to TRBJ2-5; no clear D gene. The germline CDR1 and CDR2 sequences are ENHRY and SYGVKD. The V and J ends lost 4 bases and 1 base respectively, with 13 bases between them. CDR3 length equals 15 residues. In DNA, the CDR3 is TGTGCCATCAGTGGCCAGACGGAGCCCCAAGAGACCCAGTACTTC. This codes for CAISGQTEPQETQYF.

This chain joins TRBV27 and TRBJ2-7; no clear D gene. Deletions cut 8 bases from V and 3 bases from J, with 8 bases between. There are 11 residues in the CDR3. Germline V gene lookup returns CDR1 MNHEY and CDR2 SMNVEV (reference sequence). DNA of the CDR3: TGTGCCAGCGGCAAATACTACGAGCAGTACTTC. This translates into CASGKYYEQYF.

There are many counts of this clonotype. The gene calls are TRBV7-9 and TRBJ2-5; 8 nucleotides match TRBD1. There are 16 residues in the CDR3. With 2 bases clipped from V and 4 bases from J, the junction kept 9 bases outside the gene matches. CDR1 is SEHNR and CDR2 is FQNEAQ in the germline V gene (reference sequence). For the CDR3, the DNA is TGTGCCAGCAGCTTACTAACAGGGGGTTTGGGAGAGACCCAGTACTTC. Translating gives CASSLLTGGLGETQYF.

CDR3 DNA sequence: TGCGCCAGCAGCCAGGGGGCGCGGGGCACAGATACGCAGTATTTT. Translation: CASSQGARGTDTQYF. This rearrangement joins TRBV4-3 to TRBJ2-3; a weak D match, TRBD1 (6 bases). Trimming stripped 3 bases from V and 1 base from J, with 11 bases between. The CDR3 has 15 residues. The germline gives CDR1 LGHNA, CDR2 YSLEER.

This chain uses TRBV24-1 with TRBJ2-2; weak D call: TRBD2 (5 bases). Germline V gene lookup returns CDR1 KGHDR and CDR2 SFDVKD. The V gene lost 3 bases and the J gene lost 6 bases, with 13 bases spanning the gap. CDR3 length: 15 amino acids. CDR3: CATSDPQEAAGELFF. For the CDR3, the DNA is TGTGCCACCAGTGATCCCCAGGAGGCAGCCGGGGAGCTGTTTTTT.

This clonotype came up a few times. The chain has TRBV11-2 and TRBJ2-1; D remains ambiguous. CDR1 and CDR2 from the germline V gene are SGHAT and FQNNGV. CDR3 length: 16 residues. V lost 5 bases and J lost 0, with 14 bases in between. The CDR3 region is CASSPFVPSSYNEQFF. The CDR3 DNA sequence: TGTGCCAGCAGCCCCTTCGTCCCGAGCTCCTACAATGAGCAGTTCTTC.

CDR3 sequence (DNA): TGCAGTGCTAGGGAAGCGGGAGGGATAAAAGAGACCCAGTACTTC. Its translation: CSAREAGGIKETQYF. The V and J genes are TRBV20-1 and TRBJ2-5; 10 bases are shared with TRBD2. CDR3 size: 15 residues. The germline V gene has CDR1 DFQATT and CDR2 SNEGSKA (reference sequence). V shed 3 bases and J 3 bases; nucleotides not matched to a gene: 7.

This clonotype was recorded a few times. Here the CDR3 reads CASFPGQPFYEQYF. The CDR3 nucleotides are TGTGCCAGCTTTCCGGGACAGCCCTTCTACGAGCAGTACTTC. The chain uses TRBV6-1 and TRBJ2-7; TRBD1 matches 7 bases. V lost 8 bases, J lost 3 bases, and 10 bases stayed unmatched. From germline, CDR1 is MNHNS and CDR2 SASEGT. The CDR3 contains 14 residues.

CDR3 region: CASSLDTLSGKLFF. The DNA of the CDR3 is TGTGCCAGCAGCTTAGACACACTGTCGGGAAAACTGTTTTTT. J is TRBJ1-4 and V is TRBV7-9; no reliable D call. The CDR3 has 14 amino acids. Trimming removed 1 base from V and 10 bases from J, with 13 bases in between. The germline V gene encodes CDR1 SEHNR and CDR2 FQNEAQ (reference sequence). The variable domain in full, completed from reference TRBV7-9 and TRBJ1-4, reads DTGVSQNPRHKITKRGQNVTFRCDPISEHNRLYWYRQTLGQGPEFLTYFQNEAQLEKSRLLSDRFSAERPKGSFSTLEIQRTEQGDSAMYLCASSLDTLSGKLFFGSGTQLSVL.

In its sample, this clonotype was seen a few times. The rearrangement uses TRBV11-2 and TRBJ2-1, with D perhaps matching TRBD2 (6 bases). Trimming shortened V by 5 bases and J by 7 bases, and 21 bases separated the two germline ends. CDR1 is SGHAT and CDR2 is FQNNGV in the germline V gene. The CDR3 is 16 residues long. The CDR3 protein is CASSVVGRGIGNEQFF. In DNA form, the CDR3 reads TGTGCCAGCAGCGTAGTTGGGCGCGGGATAGGGAATGAGCAGTTCTTC.

This clonotype came up a few times. This chain uses TRBV6-5 with TRBJ2-2, with a possible D match to TRBD2 (7 bases). Germline V gene data show CDR1 as MNHEY and CDR2 as SVGAGI. V was cut by 4 bases and J by 7 bases, with 16 bases left in between. The CDR3 length is 15 residues. The CDR3 reads CASSFRGGANGELFF. DNA of the CDR3: TGTGCCAGCAGTTTTAGGGGGGGGGCGAACGGGGAGCTGTTTTTT.

This clonotype was counted a few times. This chain links TRBV20-1 with TRBJ2-7; no firm D call. The germline V gene has CDR1 DFQATT and CDR2 SNEGSKA (reference sequence). The V and J ends lost 5 bases and 5 bases respectively, with 10 bases between them. The CDR3 loop spans 11 amino acids. CDR3 DNA sequence: TGCAGTGCTGATATCTACGACGAGCAGTACTTC. Residues: CSADIYDEQYF.

V is TRBV12-3 or TRBV12-4 and J is TRBJ2-2, with 7 bases identical to TRBD2. Trimming took 7 bases from V and 8 from J; bases not matched to a gene: 7. CDR3 size: 13 residues. CDR3 loop: CASTQAGPGELFF. CDR3 bases: TGTGCCAGCACTCAAGCGGGGCCAGGGGAGCTGTTTTTT.

The chain links TRBV29-1 to TRBJ2-2; TRBD2 matches at 12 bases. With V trimmed by 5 bases and J by 10 bases, 5 bases remained unmatched. CDR1 is SQVTM, CDR2 ANQGSEA, per germline. This CDR3 is 13 amino acids long. The CDR3 DNA follows: TGCAGCGTTCGGCTAGCGGGAGGGGAGGAGCTGTTTTTT. It translates to CSVRLAGGEELFF.

The J gene is TRBJ2-4, the V gene TRBV11-2; 12 nucleotides align to TRBD1. Germline V gene sequence: CDR1 SGHAT, CDR2 FQNNGV. The CDR3 is 20 residues long. V lost 5 bases to trimming and J lost 5 bases; unmatched junction nucleotides: 19. CDR3 nucleotide sequence: TGTGCCAGCAGCCCGATCTCCCGGGACAGGGGGCTCCATCCCCAAAACATTCAGTACTTC. Its protein is CASSPISRDRGLHPQNIQYF.

This clonotype has a count of ten or more. The rearrangement links TRBV3-1 to TRBJ2-5; D unclear. Trimming cost V 0 bases and J 5 bases, with 7 bases left between them. The CDR3 covers 13 residues. The germline CDR1 and CDR2 sequences are LGHDT and YNNKEL (reference sequence). CDR3 region: CASSQDKDETQYF. Here the CDR3 DNA reads TGTGCCAGCAGCCAAGATAAGGATGAGACCCAGTACTTC.

This clonotype was counted a few times. The genes are TRBV7-2 and TRBJ2-7, with 7 nucleotides matching TRBD1. CDR3 length equals 13 residues. In germline, CDR1 is SGHTA, CDR2 FQGNSA. V lost 6 bases, J lost 0 bases, and 2 bases stayed unmatched. Here the CDR3 DNA reads TGTGCCAGCAGGACAGGGAACTCCTACGAGCAGTACTTC. This gives the protein CASRTGNSYEQYF. Supplemented by reference TRBV7-2 and TRBJ2-7, the full variable domain reads GAGVSQSPSNKVTEKGKDVELRCDPISGHTALYWYRQSLGQGLEFLIYFQGNSAPDKSGLPSDRFSAERTGGSVSTLTIQRTQQEDSAVYLCASRTGNSYEQYFGPGTRLTVT.

The rearrangement links TRBV20-1 to TRBJ2-5; D is perhaps TRBD2 (6 bases). V was pared by 2 bases and J by 5 bases, with 12 bases between. Germline V CDR1 and CDR2: DFQATT, SNEGSKA (reference sequence). The CDR3 runs to 13 residues. The CDR3 protein is CSARLLGGETQYF. In nucleotides, the CDR3 is TGCAGTGCTAGACTGCTGGGGGGTGAGACCCAGTACTTC.

DNA of the CDR3: TGCGCCAGCAGCTTGGGGTTGGGACTCTATAATTCACCCCTCCACTTT. Protein product: CASSLGLGLYNSPLHF. V and J are TRBV5-1 and TRBJ1-6, with D possibly being TRBD1 (5 bases). Germline CDR1 is SGHRS and CDR2 is YFSETQ. The CDR3 consists of 16 residues. Between the trimmed V and J ends, which lost 0 bases and 3 bases, there was a span of 10 bases.

There are a few counts of this clonotype. V usage is TRBV7-2 and J usage is TRBJ1-1; 9 positions match TRBD1. Germline V gives CDR1 SGHTA, CDR2 FQGNSA. The CDR3 is made up of 15 amino acids. Trimming took 1 base from V and 4 from J; bases not matched to a gene: 4. CDR3 sequence reads: CASSLVGTGTTEAFF. The CDR3 DNA follows: TGTGCCAGCAGCTTAGTGGGGACAGGGACCACTGAAGCTTTCTTT.

This sequence joins TRBV7-2 and TRBJ2-7, with 8 bases lining up with TRBD2. J was trimmed by 1 base and V by 1 base; bases with no gene match: 3. The CDR3 is made up of 15 amino acids. In germline, CDR1 is SGHTA, CDR2 FQGNSA. This CDR3 is CASSLGSGSSYEQYF. The CDR3 DNA reads TGTGCCAGCAGCTTAGGGAGCGGGAGTTCCTACGAGCAGTACTTC. Combining the CDR3 with reference TRBV7-2 and TRBJ2-7 gives the whole variable domain GAGVSQSPSNKVTEKGKDVELRCDPISGHTALYWYRQSLGQGLEFLIYFQGNSAPDKSGLPSDRFSAERTGGSVSTLTIQRTQQEDSAVYLCASSLGSGSSYEQYFGPGTRLTVT.

This clonotype was observed a handful of times. The V call is TRBV29-1, the J call TRBJ2-7; weak D call: TRBD1 (6 bases). The V gene's germline CDR1 is SQVTM and CDR2 ANQGSEA. CDR3 size: 14 residues. The ends were cut back, 1 base at V and 4 bases at J, with 14 bases in the middle. The DNA for the CDR3 is TGCAGCGTTGAAGGTGGGCAGGGGTGGTACGAGCAGTACTTC. Its protein product is CSVEGGQGWYEQYF.

This clonotype occurred many times. The rearrangement uses TRBV12-3 or TRBV12-4 and TRBJ2-1; 9 bases are shared with TRBD2. The CDR3 is 14 amino acids. With V trimmed by 5 bases and J by 8 bases, 7 bases remained unmatched. The CDR3 DNA reads as TGTGCCAGCAGTCCGGGACTAGCATCGGATGAGCAGTTCTTC. It translates to CASSPGLASDEQFF.

The rearrangement links TRBV5-1 to TRBJ2-2; 8 nucleotides agree with TRBD1. Germline-derived CDR1 and CDR2 are SGHRS and YFSETQ. There are 15 residues in the CDR3. Trimming removed 0 bases from V and 4 bases from J; junction bases left unmatched: 2. CDR3 nucleotides: TGCGCCAGCAGCTTGGTACAGGGGGGCACCGGGGAGCTGTTTTTT. It specifies CASSLVQGGTGELFF.

The sample holds a few counts of this clonotype. The chain couples TRBV6-1 to TRBJ2-3; D uncertain. V was cut by 3 bases and J by 5 bases, with 6 bases left in between. Germline values: CDR1 MNHNS, CDR2 SASEGT. This CDR3 has 12 amino acids. CDR3 DNA: TGTGCCAGCAGTGAGGTCCTAGATACGCAGTATTTT. This translates into CASSEVLDTQYF.

This clonotype was counted only a few times. This chain links TRBV20-1 with TRBJ2-3; 12 positions agree with TRBD1. CDR3 length: 15 residues. The germline V gene has CDR1 DFQATT and CDR2 SNEGSKA (reference sequence). The trim removed 6 bases at V and 4 bases at J, leaving 8 bases unmatched. CDR3 protein: CSATGTGGAPDTQYF. The CDR3, as DNA: TGCAGTGCAACCGGGACAGGGGGCGCGCCAGATACGCAGTATTTT.

This clonotype showed up just a few times. The V call is TRBV7-2, the J call TRBJ2-3, with 8 bases that match TRBD2. The ends lost 5 bases at V and 3 bases at J; junction bases unmatched: 10. Looked up from germline, CDR1 is SGHTA and CDR2 is FQGNSA. This CDR3 comprises 16 residues. CDR3 nucleotide sequence: TGTGCCAGCAGCCAGAGGGCGGGGGGCCTTACAGATACGCAGTATTTT. This sequence encodes CASSQRAGGLTDTQYF. The variable domain in full, completed from reference TRBV7-2 and TRBJ2-3, reads GAGVSQSPSNKVTEKGKDVELRCDPISGHTALYWYRQSLGQGLEFLIYFQGNSAPDKSGLPSDRFSAERTGGSVSTLTIQRTQQEDSAVYLCASSQRAGGLTDTQYFGPGTRLTVL.